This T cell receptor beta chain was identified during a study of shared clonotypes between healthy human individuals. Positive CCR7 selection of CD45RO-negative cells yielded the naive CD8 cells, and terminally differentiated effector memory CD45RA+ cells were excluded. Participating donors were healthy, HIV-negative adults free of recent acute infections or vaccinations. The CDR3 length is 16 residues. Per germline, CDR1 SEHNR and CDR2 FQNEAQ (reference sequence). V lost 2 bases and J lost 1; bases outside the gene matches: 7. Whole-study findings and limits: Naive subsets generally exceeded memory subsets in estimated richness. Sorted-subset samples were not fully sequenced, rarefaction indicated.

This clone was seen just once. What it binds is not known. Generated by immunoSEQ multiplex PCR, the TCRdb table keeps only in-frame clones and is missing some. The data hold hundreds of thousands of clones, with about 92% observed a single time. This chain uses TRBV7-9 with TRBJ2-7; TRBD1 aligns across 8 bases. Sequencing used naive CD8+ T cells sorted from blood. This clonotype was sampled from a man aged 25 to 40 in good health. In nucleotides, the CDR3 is TGTGCCAGCAGCTTAATTGGGACAGGTCCTTCCTACGAGCAGTACTTC. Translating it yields CASSLIGTGPSYEQYF. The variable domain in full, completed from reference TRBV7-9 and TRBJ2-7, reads DTGVSQNPRHKITKRGQNVTFRCDPISEHNRLYWYRQTLGQGPEFLTYFQNEAQLEKSRLLSDRFSAERPKGSFSTLEIQRTEQGDSAMYLCASSLIGTGPSYEQYFGPGTRLTVT.